This is a list of T cell receptor beta chains from one sample in a study of blood T cell repertoires in COVID-19. Measured with immunoSEQ multiplex PCR; TCRdb has only the in-frame clones, and not every one. The sample carries about 68,000 clones, 89% recorded once. The material sequenced was peripheral blood. These receptors all stem from a man aged 45-60 years with active COVID-19. Both conserved end residues are part of each CDR3.

16 TRBV7-2 CASSLVVAGGIYEQYF
14 TRBV7-3 CASSLAAANSPLHF
15 TRBV19 CASSIQLAVTGELFF
16 TRBV5-6 CASTLLTSGESGELFF
14 TRBV5-4 CASSLEASNYGYTF
15 TRBV5-1 CASRTGGAWADTQYF
12 TRBV12-5 CASRGRTDTQYF
16 TRBV24-1 CATSDGWDRSTGELFF
11 TRBV6-5 CASRPSYGYTF
14 TRBV5-1 CASSFTPDSLAQYF
16 TRBV7-6 CASSGMTGEGPYEQYF
13 TRBV15 CATSRDGRDEQFF
14 TRBV7-2 CASSFSSQSETQYF
13 TRBV3-1/TRBV3-2 CASSQVGGPEAFF
16 TRBV10-3 CAISGASGGAQETQYF
15 TRBV10-3 CAISAGTRRTDTQYF
15 TRBV12-5 CASGLNLQGTGELFF
16 TRBV15 CATSRDEGASNQPQHF
15 TRBV6-5 CASSYWSGSYSPLHF
13 TRBV10-3 CAISPGQGYEQYF
14 TRBV6-2/TRBV6-3 CASSYGGQVSPLHF
15 TRBV19 CASTKSGFLGYGYTF
15 TRBV5-1 CASSLVSSGGDTQYF
16 TRBV3-1/TRBV3-2 CASSLGLAGTGYEQYF
15 TRBV27 CASSIQGRNTGELFF
17 TRBV2 CASSERDSFSGANVLTF
11 TRBV20-1 CSANHRETQYF
14 TRBV6-5 CASRGWGGDYGYTF
13 TRBV12-3/TRBV12-4 CASSRDRAYEQYF
13 TRBV29-1 CSVSTGTNYGYTF